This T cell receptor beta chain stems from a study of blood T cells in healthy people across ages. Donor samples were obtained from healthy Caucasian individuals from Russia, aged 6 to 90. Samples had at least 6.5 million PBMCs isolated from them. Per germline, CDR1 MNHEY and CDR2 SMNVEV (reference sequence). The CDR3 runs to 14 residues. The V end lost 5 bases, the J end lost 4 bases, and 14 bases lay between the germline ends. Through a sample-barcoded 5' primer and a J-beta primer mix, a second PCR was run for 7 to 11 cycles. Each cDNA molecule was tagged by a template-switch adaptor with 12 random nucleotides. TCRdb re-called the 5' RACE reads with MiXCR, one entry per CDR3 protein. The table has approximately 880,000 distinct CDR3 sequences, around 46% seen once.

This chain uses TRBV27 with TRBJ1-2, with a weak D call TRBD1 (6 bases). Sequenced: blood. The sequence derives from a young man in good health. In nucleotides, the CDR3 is TGTGCCAGCAGTCCCGACAGGCTCTTCTATGGCTACACCTTC. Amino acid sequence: CASSPDRLFYGYTF.